This T cell receptor (beta chain) was obtained from a study of T-cell reconstitution after alpha-beta-depleted transplantation in children. This CDR3 contains 18 residues. V lost 5 bases and J lost 6; bases outside the gene matches: 13. Per the germline V gene, CDR1 is MNHEY and CDR2 is SVGEGT. This clonotype was observed at least ten times. This sample's TCRbeta library carried unique molecular identifier barcodes. One entry per CDR3 protein results from TCRdb running MiXCR on the PCR reads. In the table there are a few hundred thousand distinct CDR3 sequences, around 13% of which are singletons. This specimen was PBMCs from the stem cell graft donor, taken from the stem cell graft. This clonotype was sampled from a human donor who donated a stem cell graft to a child with combined immunodeficiency. This chain joins TRBV6-2 or TRBV6-3 and TRBJ2-1; 13 nucleotides agree with TRBD2. The CDR3 sequence: CASSRGTSGIWGGNEQFF. DNA of the CDR3: TGTGCCAGCAGTCGGGGGACTAGCGGGATTTGGGGAGGCAATGAGCAGTTCTTC.